The rows below give T cell receptor beta chains drawn from one sample of a study of shared clonotypes between healthy human individuals. Some clones are missing from TCRdb's copy, which holds only in-frame ones; the method was immunoSEQ multiplex PCR. The sample consists of over 850,000 clones, around 82% of them appearing once. The sample taken for sequencing was memory CD4+ T cells from PBMCs. These receptors all stem from a man aged 18 to 30 in good health. Some clones in this sample may be carry-over from other donors' samples. Each CDR3 is given with its conserved first and last residue. D genes are given only for firm matches. Clone size is given for some rows only: seen once, a few or many times, or a class if the clone is expanded.

j_gene: TRBJ2-7
d_gene: NA
v_gene: TRBV2
abundance: NA
CDR3nt: TGTGCCAGCAGGGTGGGCGAGCAGTACTTC
CDR3aa: CASRVGEQYF

j_gene: TRBJ2-7
d_gene: NA
v_gene: TRBV5-4
abundance: NA
CDR3nt: TGTGCCAGCAGCTTAACTGGCTCCTACGAGCAGTACTTC
CDR3aa: CASSLTGSYEQYF

j_gene: TRBJ2-3
d_gene: TRBD2
v_gene: TRBV30
abundance: NA
CDR3nt: TGTGCCTGGACCAAACTAGCGGCAGGCACAGATACGCAGTATTTT
CDR3aa: CAWTKLAAGTDTQYF

j_gene: TRBJ2-2
d_gene: NA
v_gene: TRBV28
abundance: NA
CDR3nt: TGTGCCAGCAGGGTACAGGGTCGGGCCGGGGAGCTGTTTTTT
CDR3aa: CASRVQGRAGELFF

j_gene: TRBJ2-5
d_gene: TRBD1
v_gene: TRBV28
abundance: few
CDR3nt: TGTGCCAGCAGGCCCCGGGACAGGGGTTCTCGAGAGACCCAGTACTTC
CDR3aa: CASRPRDRGSRETQYF

j_gene: TRBJ2-5
d_gene: TRBD2
v_gene: TRBV28
abundance: NA
CDR3nt: TGTGCCAGCAGTTTAATAGGCGCGGGAGGGCCCCGGGAGACCCAGTACTTC
CDR3aa: CASSLIGAGGPRETQYF

j_gene: TRBJ1-2
d_gene: NA
v_gene: TRBV19
abundance: NA
CDR3nt: TGTGCCAGTAGTATGGCCCCAAAGGGCTATGGCTACACCTTC
CDR3aa: CASSMAPKGYGYTF

j_gene: TRBJ2-2
d_gene: NA
v_gene: TRBV7-3
abundance: NA
CDR3nt: TGTGCCAGCAGCCGGGGACCCCATGTGGGGGAGCTGTTTTTT
CDR3aa: CASSRGPHVGELFF

j_gene: TRBJ1-1
d_gene: NA
v_gene: TRBV28
abundance: NA
CDR3nt: TGTGCCAGCAGTCCGGGGCGGAACACTGAAGCTTTCTTT
CDR3aa: CASSPGRNTEAFF

j_gene: TRBJ2-5
d_gene: TRBD2
v_gene: TRBV7-9
abundance: once
CDR3nt: TGTGCCAGCAGCCCCCGACTAGCGGGAGTCGGTGAGACCCAGTACTTC
CDR3aa: CASSPRLAGVGETQYF

j_gene: TRBJ1-4
d_gene: NA
v_gene: TRBV7-8
abundance: NA
CDR3nt: TGTGCCAGCAGCCGAACTAATGAAAAACTGTTTTTT
CDR3aa: CASSRTNEKLFF

j_gene: TRBJ1-2
d_gene: NA
v_gene: TRBV6-1
abundance: NA
CDR3nt: TGTGCCAGCAGTGAAGGTACCTCGGGCTATGGCTACACCTTC
CDR3aa: CASSEGTSGYGYTF

j_gene: TRBJ2-5
d_gene: NA
v_gene: TRBV18
abundance: NA
CDR3nt: TGTGCCAGCTCACCATCCCGGTCCCAAGAGACCCAGTACTTC
CDR3aa: CASSPSRSQETQYF

j_gene: TRBJ2-7
d_gene: NA
v_gene: TRBV2
abundance: NA
CDR3nt: TGTGCCAGCAGTGTTGAGGTGGGCTCCTACGAGCAGTACTTC
CDR3aa: CASSVEVGSYEQYF

j_gene: TRBJ1-1
d_gene: NA
v_gene: TRBV4-3
abundance: NA
CDR3nt: TGCGCCAGCAGCCAGGGCCCAGTGAACACTGAAGCTTTCTTT
CDR3aa: CASSQGPVNTEAFF

j_gene: TRBJ2-2
d_gene: TRBD1
v_gene: TRBV2
abundance: many
CDR3nt: TGTGCCAGCTCCGACAGGGACCAGAACACCGGGGAGCTGTTTTTT
CDR3aa: CASSDRDQNTGELFF

j_gene: TRBJ2-7
d_gene: NA
v_gene: TRBV18
abundance: NA
CDR3nt: TGTGCCAGCTCACCACGGCAGGTGGCCACCTCCTACGAGCAGTACTTC
CDR3aa: CASSPRQVATSYEQYF

j_gene: TRBJ2-3
d_gene: NA
v_gene: TRBV30
abundance: NA
CDR3nt: TGTGCCTGGGCCCCAGGGTTAGAGACAGATACGCAGTATTTT
CDR3aa: CAWAPGLETDTQYF